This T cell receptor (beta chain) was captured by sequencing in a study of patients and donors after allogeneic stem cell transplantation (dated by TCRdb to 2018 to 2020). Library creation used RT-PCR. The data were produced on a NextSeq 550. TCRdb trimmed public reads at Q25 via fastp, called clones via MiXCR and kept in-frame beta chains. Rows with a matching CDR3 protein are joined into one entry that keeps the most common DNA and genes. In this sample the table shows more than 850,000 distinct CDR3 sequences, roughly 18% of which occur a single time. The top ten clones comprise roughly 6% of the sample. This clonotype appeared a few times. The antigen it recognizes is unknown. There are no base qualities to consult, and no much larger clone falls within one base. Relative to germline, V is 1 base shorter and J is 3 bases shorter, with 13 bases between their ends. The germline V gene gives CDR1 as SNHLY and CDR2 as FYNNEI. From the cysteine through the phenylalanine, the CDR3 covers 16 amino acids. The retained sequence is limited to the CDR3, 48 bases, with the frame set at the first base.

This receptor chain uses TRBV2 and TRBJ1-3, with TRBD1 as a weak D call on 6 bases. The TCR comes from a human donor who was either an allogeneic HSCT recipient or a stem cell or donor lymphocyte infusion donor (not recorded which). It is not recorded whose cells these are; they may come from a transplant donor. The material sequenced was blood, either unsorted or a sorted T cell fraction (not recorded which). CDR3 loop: CASSEVPGVLGNTIYF. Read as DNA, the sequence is TGTGCCAGCAGTGAAGTGCCAGGGGTGCTTGGAAACACCATATATTTT.